The source of this T cell receptor beta chain is a study of spatial heterogeneity in lung cancer (dated 2019 in TCRdb). With respect to the entire study: More beta-chain than alpha-chain transcripts were consistently detected, likely reflecting higher beta-chain transcript abundance. In tumor regions, TCR transcript counts showed a strong correlation with a T cell transcriptional module score derived from matched bulk RNA-seq. In the raw uncorrected reads, each unique combination of TCR and UMI appeared more than ten times on average. The study quantitatively compared TCR alpha and beta repertoires across multiple tumor regions, matched nontumor lung and blood in non-small cell lung cancer. Nonsynonymous mutation counts, determined by whole-exome sequencing of tumor tissue, were related to features of the TCR repertoire. Both alpha and beta chains were TCR-sequenced in fewer than 250 tumor regions, around 65 matched nontumor lung samples and 56 PBMC samples obtained at surgery.

Sample time point, as interpreted from the label and publication: sample taken at primary tumor resection. Samples were obtained from approximately 70 patients with early-stage, untreated non-small cell lung cancer from the lung TRACERx cohort. Whole RNA extracted from tumor and nontumor lung tissue, or from cryopreserved PBMC samples, was used for TCR sequencing without cell sorting. Only patients for whom sufficient RNA was available from at least two tumor regions were selected for TCR sequencing. Before being selected, tumor and adjacent nontumor lung specimens were reviewed by a lung pathologist. General findings and caveats noted by the study authors: TCR-seq was estimated to cover only roughly 7% of tumor T cells for alpha chains and roughly 12% for beta chains. The tumor nonsynonymous mutation count correlated with the number of expanded intratumoral alpha and beta TCRs. Counts of ubiquitous and regional expanded TCRs correlated with counts of ubiquitous and regional nonsynonymous mutations, respectively. Confirming at a functional level the hypothesis that regional TCRs recognize regional mutations was considered to require additional single-cell paired TCR alpha and beta sequencing.

Only a few counts were recorded for this clonotype. It lacks a known antigen. Per-nucleotide qualities are absent, and no much larger clonotype sits a single base away. Receptor amplification or capture employed 5' RACE. For sequencing, a NextSeq 500 was employed. To allow correction of PCR and sequencing errors, the TCR library protocol tagged every TCR cDNA molecule with a unique molecular identifier. As for the original processing: Decombinator tools were used for TCR identification, UMI-based error correction and CDR3 extraction. TCRs above a frequency of 2 per 1,000, corresponding to the top 1% of the tumor frequency distribution, were defined as expanded. Expanded tumor TCRs were classed as regional if statistically deemed absent (corrected P<0.05) from at least one tumor region, otherwise ubiquitous. Renyi diversity was computed with the R vegan package after each repertoire had been subsampled 100 times to 5,000 TCRs. To build CDR3 similarity networks, amino acid triplet string-kernel similarity was used, and CDR3s were connected when their pairwise similarity was above 0.82. TCRdb ran its own pipeline on the public reads, namely fastp trimming at Q25 and MiXCR clone calling, and kept in-frame beta chains. Rows matching on CDR3 protein sequence are summarized as one entry with the most common DNA and genes. TCRdb's processing, not the authors' own work, is the source of the V and J calls. Counted in this sample were about 4,000 distinct CDR3 sequences; 30% to 45% of them appeared once. Of the sample, roughly 31% is held by the ten largest clones.

CDR1 and CDR2, per the germline V gene (reference sequence), are GTSNPN and SVGIG. Cut back by 6 bases and 8 bases, the V and J ends lie 26 bases apart. The CDR3 numbers 16 residues from cysteine through phenylalanine. Only the CDR3 part of the read is kept: 48 bases, read in frame from the first base. Sequences were derived from lung tumor tissue, sampled at surgery. Recombination connected TRBV30 to TRBJ2-1; tentative D gene TRBD2, with 7 bases matching. This receptor was taken from a male donor with early-stage non-small cell lung cancer. The nucleotide sequence is given as TGTGCCTGTGGGATTGGCGGGGGCATGAGGTCCGATGAGCAGTTCTTC. It specifies CACGIGGGMRSDEQFF.